The 8 T cell receptor beta chains presented below share a single source sample, sequenced in a study of shared clonotypes between healthy human individuals. Clones were sequenced by immunoSEQ multiplex PCR, and TCRdb holds only the in-frame ones, with some missing. The table lists hundreds of thousands of clones, 77% of them singletons. Sample: PBMCs. All receptors come from a woman aged 40 to 50 in good health. Some clones in this sample may be carry-over from other donors' samples.

The rearrangement uses TRBV4-3 and TRBJ2-2, with D perhaps TRBD2 (6 bases). Germline V gene data show CDR1 as LGHNA and CDR2 as YSLEER. Trimming took 1 base from V and 6 from J, leaving 15 bases between them. This CDR3 contains 16 residues. The CDR3 here is CASSQVGGEVPGELFF. The CDR3, as DNA: TGCGCCAGCAGCCAAGTTGGCGGGGAGGTACCCGGGGAGCTGTTTTTT.

This clone was detected many times. Other DNA sequences in this sample translate to the same CDR3. This sequence joins TRBV5-6 and TRBJ1-1; the match to TRBD1 covers 8 bases. The ends lost 3 bases at V and 3 bases at J; junction bases unmatched: 1. The germline V gene has CDR1 SGHDT and CDR2 YYEEEE. This CDR3 contains 13 residues. The CDR3 here is CASSSTGDTEAFF. The CDR3 nucleotides read TGTGCCAGCAGCTCGACAGGGGACACTGAAGCTTTCTTT. Full variable domain (remainder filled in from reference TRBV5-6 and TRBJ1-1): DAGVTQSPTHLIKTRGQQVTLRCSPKSGHDTVSWYQQALGQGPQFIFQYYEEEERQRGNFPDRFSGHQFPNYSSELNVNALLLGDSALYLCASSSTGDTEAFFGQGTRLTVV.

This clone was observed a handful of times. The V gene is TRBV7-2, the J gene TRBJ1-3; D gene uncertain. CDR1 SGHTA and CDR2 FQGNSA come from the germline V gene. The CDR3 is made up of 13 amino acids. The germline V and J ends were trimmed by 5 bases and 3 bases, with 8 bases remaining between them. The CDR3 loop reads CASSQTYGNTIYF. The CDR3 DNA follows: TGTGCCAGCAGCCAGACCTATGGAAACACCATATATTTT.

This clone showed up just a few times. The chain uses TRBV5-6 and TRBJ1-2; TRBD1 is a possible D gene (5 bases). Germline CDR1 reads SGHDT; CDR2 reads YYEEEE. The CDR3 runs to 14 residues. V was clipped by 4 bases and J by 4 bases, with 14 bases between them. CDR3: CASSPWGGAYGYTF. CDR3 DNA: TGTGCCAGCAGCCCGTGGGGCGGGGCCTATGGCTACACCTTC.

This clone has a single count. This chain connects TRBV19 to TRBJ2-5; D is unclear. Germline CDR1 and CDR2: LNHDA and SQIVND (reference sequence). This CDR3 contains 14 residues. V shed 3 bases and J shed 5 bases, with 13 bases lying between them. The CDR3 DNA is TGTGCCAGTAGTATCCCTGGCCAGAGGGAGACCCAGTACTTC. This translates into CASSIPGQRETQYF.

About this clone itself: A read error is likely here: a far larger clone is one base away. The chain has TRBV4-2 and TRBJ2-1; D unresolved. Per the germline V gene, CDR1 is LGHNA and CDR2 is YNFKEQ. This CDR3 has 12 residues. DNA for the CDR3: TGTGCCAGCAGCCAAGGTGAGAATGGGCAGTTCTTC. Its translation is CASSQGENGQFF.

The chain combines TRBV28 with TRBJ1-5; TRBD1 matches at 7 bases. The length of the CDR3 is 14 residues. V shed 10 bases and J 0 bases; nucleotides not matched to a gene: 6. CDR1 and CDR2 (germline): MDHEN, SYDVKM. The CDR3 nucleotides read TGTGCCACTAGGGGGCGGGTTAGCAATCAGCCCCAGCATTTT. This gives the protein CATRGRVSNQPQHF. The full variable domain, rest sourced from reference TRBV28 and TRBJ1-5, is DVKVTQSSRYLVKRTGEKVFLECVQDMDHENMFWYRQDPGLGLRLIYFSYDVKMKEKGDIPEGYSVSREKKERFSLILESASTNQTSMYLCATRGRVSNQPQHFGDGTRLSIL.

V and J are TRBV7-9 and TRBJ1-5, with TRBD1 as a possible D gene (6 bases). Germline V gives CDR1 SEHNR, CDR2 FQNEAQ (reference sequence). The CDR3 spans 15 residues. V shed 5 bases and J shed 5 bases, with 16 bases lying between them. The CDR3 region is CASSQDEGGHQPQHF. CDR3 sequence (DNA): TGTGCCAGCAGCCAAGATGAGGGGGGCCATCAGCCCCAGCATTTT.